The 30 T cell receptor beta chains in this list originate from one sample, sequenced in a study of blood T cell repertoires in COVID-19 (TCRdb year 2020). Preparation of the library involved the immunoSEQ multiplex PCR assay. TCRdb retrieved this table from immuneACCESS and kept in-frame rearrangements only. Not all clones are present; in checked studies, unresolved V genes account for under half, and no reason is known for the remainder. The sample includes roughly 150,000 clones, with roughly 91% observed a single time. Around 2.1% of the sample lies in the top ten. The material sequenced was peripheral blood. The receptors stem from a man aged 45-65 years who had recovered from COVID-19.

V usage is TRBV28 and J usage is TRBJ1-1, with D tentatively TRBD1 (6 bases). Per germline, CDR1 MDHEN and CDR2 SYDVKM. Trimming stripped 1 base from V and 11 bases from J, with 20 bases between. This CDR3 is 15 amino acids long. The CDR3 region is CASSLLRGGVISAFF. CDR3 DNA: TGTGCCAGCAGTTTATTACGTGGGGGCGTTATATCGGCTTTCTTT.

The CDR3 loop reads CASMENREETQYF. The CDR3 bases are TGTGCCAGCATGGAGAACAGGGAAGAGACCCAGTACTTC. The chain has TRBV2 and TRBJ2-5; TRBD1 might be the D (6 bases). Germline V lookup: CDR1 SNHLY, CDR2 FYNNEI. Trimming took off 7 bases at V and 3 bases at J, with 12 bases between the two ends. This CDR3 region has 13 residues.

This clone was recorded only once. The chain's CDR3 is CASSLQGRGTEAFF. The CDR3 coding sequence is TGTGCCAGCAGCTTACAGGGGAGGGGCACTGAAGCTTTCTTT. The V call is TRBV7-2, the J call TRBJ1-1, with D possibly being TRBD1 (6 bases). Germline V gives CDR1 SGHTA, CDR2 FQGNSA. The CDR3 is 14 residues long. The V and J ends lost 2 bases and 4 bases respectively, with 11 bases between them.

This sequence joins TRBV12-3 or TRBV12-4 and TRBJ1-4; TRBD1 might be the D (5 bases). The V end was cut by 5 bases, the J end by 13 bases, with 17 bases between. This CDR3 has 13 amino acids. For the CDR3, the DNA is TGTGCCAGCAGTGTCCGGGAGGGGTCGAGACTGTTTTTT. Its protein product is CASSVREGSRLFF.

The chain links TRBV9 to TRBJ1-6; tentative D call: TRBD1 (5 bases). The V and J ends lost 0 bases and 5 bases respectively, with 12 bases between them. The CDR3 is 16 amino acids. CDR1 is SGDLS, CDR2 YYNGEE, per germline. The CDR3 loop reads CASSVGMGLDNSPLHF. The CDR3 region has the DNA TGTGCCAGCAGCGTAGGAATGGGGCTCGATAATTCACCCCTCCACTTT.

The gene calls are TRBV28 and TRBJ2-3; TRBD2 matches 12 bases. J was trimmed by 3 bases and V by 6 bases; bases with no gene match: 4. This CDR3 is built from 15 residues. From germline, CDR1 is MDHEN and CDR2 SYDVKM. The chain's CDR3 is CASSLAGGRTDTQYF. DNA for the CDR3: TGTGCCAGCAGCCTAGCGGGGGGGCGGACAGATACGCAGTATTTT. The variable domain in full, completed from reference TRBV28 and TRBJ2-3, reads DVKVTQSSRYLVKRTGEKVFLECVQDMDHENMFWYRQDPGLGLRLIYFSYDVKMKEKGDIPEGYSVSREKKERFSLILESASTNQTSMYLCASSLAGGRTDTQYFGPGTRLTVL.

The V call is TRBV4-3, the J call TRBJ2-7; no clear D gene. Between the trimmed V and J ends, which lost 1 base and 3 bases, there was a span of 7 bases. The CDR3 runs to 13 residues. Germline V gene sequence: CDR1 LGHNA, CDR2 YSLEER. The CDR3 nucleotides are TGCGCCAGCAGCCAAGGTCTGAGCTACGAGCAGTACTTC. The encoded protein is CASSQGLSYEQYF.

V is TRBV2 and J is TRBJ2-1, with TRBD2 matching over 10 bases. Germline V gives CDR1 SNHLY, CDR2 FYNNEI. The trim removed 0 bases at V and 8 bases at J, leaving 10 bases unmatched. The CDR3 consists of 17 residues. The CDR3 bases are TGTGCCAGCAGTGAAGCTGACCTAGCGGGGGTTTCGGATGAGCAGTTCTTC. It yields the protein CASSEADLAGVSDEQFF.

The chain is built from TRBV27 and TRBJ2-1; D is possibly TRBD1 (5 bases). The V gene's germline CDR1 is MNHEY and CDR2 SMNVEV (reference sequence). Trimming pared 3 bases from V and 3 bases from J, leaving 12 bases between. CDR3 length equals 15 residues. CDR3: CASSLQGRLYNEQFF. CDR3 sequence (DNA): TGTGCCAGCAGTTTGCAGGGCCGACTCTACAATGAGCAGTTCTTC.

The count of this clone is one. This sequence joins TRBV7-5 and TRBJ1-5; the table's D gene call, TRBD1, was not cross checked with the DNA. TRBV7-5 is a listed pseudogene. The CDR3 totals 16 residues. CDR3 sequence: CVRSPPVDKTNQPQHF. DNA of the CDR3: TGTGTCAGAAGCCCCCCCGTGGACAAAACCAATCAGCCCCAGCATTTT.

The chain is built from TRBV13 and TRBJ2-1; TRBD1 matches 8 bases. The CDR3 loop spans 16 amino acids. Unmatched junction bases numbered 10, after V lost 1 base and J lost 8 bases. Germline loops: CDR1 PRHDT, CDR2 FYEKMQ (reference sequence). The CDR3 sequence is CASSLDGRGLSDEQFF. DNA of the CDR3: TGTGCCAGCAGCTTAGACGGCAGGGGGCTTAGCGATGAGCAGTTCTTC.

This clone was seen once. V and J are TRBV28 and TRBJ1-5, with D possibly being TRBD1 (6 bases). V was trimmed by 2 bases and J by 5 bases, leaving 13 bases between them. Germline assignment: CDR1 MDHEN and CDR2 SYDVKM. The CDR3 runs 15 residues. The chain's CDR3 is CASSLRGGAHQPQHF. In DNA form, the CDR3 reads TGTGCCAGCAGTTTACGGGGGGGCGCACATCAGCCCCAGCATTTT.

J is TRBJ2-1 and V is TRBV7-9; TRBD1 aligns across 9 bases. This CDR3 comprises 15 residues. Germline trimming cut 5 bases from V and 1 base from J; bases unmatched to any gene: 3. Germline V gives CDR1 SEHNR, CDR2 FQNEAQ (reference sequence). The CDR3 sequence: CASSTGTGSYNEQFF. CDR3 nucleotide sequence: TGTGCCAGCAGCACTGGGACAGGGTCCTACAATGAGCAGTTCTTC.

The gene calls are TRBV6-2 or TRBV6-3 and TRBJ1-5; 7 bases are shared with TRBD1. Trimming removed 4 bases from V and 1 base from J; junction bases left unmatched: 13. The CDR3 covers 18 residues. In germline, CDR1 is MNHEY, CDR2 SVGEGT. CDR3 amino acids: CASSSLLRQGRSNQPQHF. The CDR3 DNA reads TGTGCCAGCAGTTCCCTCCTCCGACAGGGCCGAAGCAATCAGCCCCAGCATTTT.

The V call is TRBV5-5, the J call TRBJ1-5, with a possible D match to TRBD1 (6 bases). This CDR3 region has 17 residues. V lost 0 bases and J 2 bases, leaving 15 bases between the germline ends. CDR1 SGHKS and CDR2 YYEKEE come from the germline V gene (reference sequence). CDR3 DNA sequence: TGTGCCAGCAGCTTGGGGGGGCACTTAAGTGGCAATCAGCCCCAGCATTTT. Translation gives CASSLGGHLSGNQPQHF.

V and J are TRBV7-3 and TRBJ2-7; a possible D gene is TRBD1 (6 bases). This CDR3 spans 14 amino acids. V was pared by 1 base and J by 2 bases, with 9 bases between. Germline V gives CDR1 SGHTA, CDR2 FQGTGA. CDR3: CASSLNGGPYEQYF. CDR3 bases: TGTGCCAGCAGCTTAAATGGGGGCCCCTACGAGCAGTACTTC.

The genes are TRBV13 and TRBJ2-7, with 7 positions matching TRBD1. Germline V gene lookup returns CDR1 PRHDT and CDR2 FYEKMQ (reference sequence). The CDR3 length is 14 residues. Trimming removed 2 bases from V and 3 bases from J; junction bases left unmatched: 4. CDR3 nucleotide sequence: TGTGCCAGCAGCTTAAGGACAGGCTACTACGAGCAGTACTTC. Its protein is CASSLRTGYYEQYF. The variable domain in full, completed from reference TRBV13 and TRBJ2-7, reads AAGVIQSPRHLIKEKRETATLKCYPIPRHDTVYWYQQGPGQDPQFLISFYEKMQSDKGSIPDRFSAQQFSDYHSELNMSSLELGDSALYFCASSLRTGYYEQYFGPGTRLTVT.

This chain connects TRBV28 to TRBJ2-1, with a possible D match to TRBD1 (5 bases). V shed 6 bases and J shed 5 bases, with 14 bases lying between them. The germline V gene has CDR1 MDHEN and CDR2 SYDVKM. This CDR3 has 14 residues. The CDR3 sequence: CASRLEDTNNEQFF. The CDR3 region has the DNA TGTGCCAGCAGACTTGAGGACACAAACAATGAGCAGTTCTTC. Using reference TRBV28 and TRBJ2-1 for the parts outside the CDR3, the full variable domain is DVKVTQSSRYLVKRTGEKVFLECVQDMDHENMFWYRQDPGLGLRLIYFSYDVKMKEKGDIPEGYSVSREKKERFSLILESASTNQTSMYLCASRLEDTNNEQFFGPGTRLTVL.

The gene calls are TRBV11-2 and TRBJ2-1; possible D gene TRBD2, 6 bases. Trimming took off 1 base at V and 0 bases at J, with 10 bases between the two ends. The CDR3 is 16 residues long. Looked up from germline, CDR1 is SGHAT and CDR2 is FQNNGV. CDR3 bases: TGTGCCAGCAGCTTAGTTCGGGGGAGCTCCTACAATGAGCAGTTCTTC. It specifies CASSLVRGSSYNEQFF.

The rearrangement joins TRBV28 to TRBJ2-2; a weak D match, TRBD1 (6 bases). This CDR3 comprises 14 residues. The V gene lost 1 base and the J gene lost 6 bases, with 9 bases spanning the gap. The germline V gene has CDR1 MDHEN and CDR2 SYDVKM. The CDR3 bases are TGTGCCAGCAGTTTATTCGCAGGGGCCGGGGAGCTGTTTTTT. The encoded protein is CASSLFAGAGELFF.

The chain recombines TRBV6-5 with TRBJ2-5, with a possible D match to TRBD2 (5 bases). CDR1 and CDR2 from the germline V gene are MNHEY and SVGAGI. V dropped 8 bases and J dropped 7 bases, with 14 bases sitting between them. The CDR3 totals 12 residues. The CDR3 loop is CASGPIGVTQYF. The CDR3 region has the DNA TGTGCCAGCGGCCCAATCGGGGTGACCCAGTACTTC.

This clone was detected only once. The chain carries TRBV11-1 and TRBJ2-5; 8 bases fit TRBD2. Germline V gene data show CDR1 as SGHAT and CDR2 as FQDESV (reference sequence). CDR3 size: 14 residues. The V and J ends lost 0 bases and 6 bases, in that order; junction bases with no gene match: 3. The CDR3 region is CASSLAPGGKTQYF. Here the CDR3 DNA reads TGTGCCAGCAGCTTAGCGCCGGGGGGGAAGACCCAGTACTTC.

V and J are TRBV11-2 and TRBJ2-4, with a tentative D call TRBD1 (6 bases). The CDR3 is made up of 16 amino acids. Trimming left V 4 bases short and J 0 bases short, with 13 bases between. Germline V lookup: CDR1 SGHAT, CDR2 FQNNGV. The CDR3 is CASSYRDPIAKNIQYF. The CDR3 bases are TGTGCCAGCAGCTACAGGGATCCAATAGCCAAAAACATTCAGTACTTC.

The count of this clone is one. V gene TRBV5-4 combines with J gene TRBJ1-1, with TRBD1 as a possible D gene (6 bases). Germline V gene data show CDR1 as SGHNT and CDR2 as YYREEE (reference sequence). Trimming left V 0 bases short and J 3 bases short, with 15 bases between. CDR3 length equals 16 residues. For the CDR3, the DNA is TGTGCCAGCAGCTTGGTCGGGCAGGGGCGGGACACTGAAGCTTTCTTT. Protein: CASSLVGQGRDTEAFF.

This sequence joins TRBV5-5 and TRBJ2-7, with D maybe TRBD1 (5 bases). From germline, CDR1 is SGHKS and CDR2 YYEKEE (reference sequence). Trimming took off 3 bases at V and 3 bases at J, with 16 bases between the two ends. The CDR3 has 15 residues. The DNA for the CDR3 is TGTGCCAGCAGCTCCCGGACGCTCAGGGACTACGAGCAGTACTTC. It yields the protein CASSSRTLRDYEQYF.

This chain connects TRBV24-1 to TRBJ2-5, with a weak D call TRBD1 (6 bases). CDR3 length: 15 residues. CDR1 is KGHDR and CDR2 is SFDVKD in the germline V gene. Trimming shortened V by 3 bases and J by 5 bases, and 15 bases separated the two germline ends. CDR3 coding DNA: TGTGCCACCAGTGATGGCCAGGGGCGAGGGGAGACCCAGTACTTC. It yields the protein CATSDGQGRGETQYF.

The V call is TRBV4-1, the J call TRBJ1-2; tentatively, D is TRBD1 (6 bases). This CDR3 has 16 residues. Germline V gives CDR1 MGHRA, CDR2 YSYEKL. V was pared by 0 bases and J by 3 bases, with 14 bases between. The CDR3, as DNA: TGCGCCAGCAGCCAAGACACCACGAGGGGGTACTATGGCTACACCTTC. This encodes CASSQDTTRGYYGYTF.

The chain is built from TRBV9 and TRBJ1-1, with D possibly matching TRBD1 (6 bases). The V end lost 4 bases, the J end lost 0 bases, and 16 bases lay between the germline ends. The germline CDR1 and CDR2 sequences are SGDLS and YYNGEE. The CDR3 runs 16 residues. CDR3 region: CASSLTFGTMNTEAFF. In DNA, the CDR3 is TGTGCCAGCAGCCTCACGTTCGGGACAATGAACACTGAAGCTTTCTTT. Variable domain in full (rest from reference TRBV9 and TRBJ1-1): DSGVTQTPKHLITATGQRVTLRCSPRSGDLSVYWYQQSLDQGLQFLIQYYNGEERAKGNILERFSAQQFPDLHSELNLSSLELGDSALYFCASSLTFGTMNTEAFFGQGTRLTVV.

The rearrangement links TRBV5-4 to TRBJ1-1; 7 nucleotides agree with TRBD1. V lost 4 bases to trimming and J lost 0 bases; unmatched junction nucleotides: 6. The CDR3 runs to 15 residues. Germline CDR1 reads SGHNT; CDR2 reads YYREEE (reference sequence). The CDR3 region is CASSLPTGLNTEAFF. CDR3 nucleotides: TGTGCCAGCAGCCTCCCGACAGGGTTGAACACTGAAGCTTTCTTT.

This clone appeared once. The rearrangement joins TRBV19 to TRBJ2-2, with D hard to call. V was cut by 3 bases and J by 9 bases, with 8 bases left in between. The CDR3 runs to 12 residues. Germline CDR1 LNHDA, CDR2 SQIVND (reference sequence). CDR3: CASSIGDWELFF. Here the CDR3 DNA reads TGTGCCAGTAGTATTGGAGACTGGGAGCTGTTTTTT.